The 3 T cell receptor beta chains in this list originate from one sample, sequenced in a study of cytomegalovirus exposure and HLA in healthy donors. PCR amplification relied on 60 Vbeta primers (plus 13 Jbeta primers). Assay used: immunoSEQ multiplex PCR; TCRdb lists only in-frame clones, some missing. The sample holds some 85,000 clones, roughly 78% seen once. The material sequenced was PBMCs. These TCRs come from a middle-aged woman in good health and CMV-seropositive.

The table lists this clone with a count of one. Here the CDR3 reads CASTSDSSNQPQHF. DNA of the CDR3: TGTGCCAGTACAAGCGACTCTAGCAATCAGCCCCAGCATTTT. This chain uses TRBV2 with TRBJ1-5; D call uncertain. Deletions cut 9 bases from V and 0 bases from J, with 12 bases between. Germline V gene data show CDR1 as SNHLY and CDR2 as FYNNEI. This CDR3 has 14 residues.

CDR3 sequence: CASSLDREGPYEQYF. The CDR3 DNA sequence: TGTGCCAGCAGCTTAGATCGGGAGGGCCCCTACGAGCAGTACTTC. The V call is TRBV11-2, the J call TRBJ2-7; 8 nucleotides line up with TRBD2. CDR1 SGHAT and CDR2 FQNNGV come from the germline V gene. With V trimmed by 0 bases and J by 2 bases, 3 bases remained unmatched. CDR3 length: 15 residues.

This chain links TRBV11-2 with TRBJ1-1; D not resolved. Germline CDR1 reads SGHAT; CDR2 reads FQNNGV. This CDR3 has 15 residues. Trimming left V 8 bases short and J 4 bases short, with 20 bases between. The CDR3 nucleotides are TGTGCCAGCTCCCTTGACCCCGAGGTGTCCACTGAAGCTTTCTTT. Amino acids: CASSLDPEVSTEAFF.